This is a list of T cell receptor beta chains from one sample in a study of T-cell memory formation after mild COVID-19. TCRdb ran MiXCR on the 5' RACE reads and lists one entry per CDR3 protein. The data show approximately 230,000 distinct CDR3 sequences, roughly 15% seen once. The sequenced material came from PBMCs or a T cell subset sorted from them (not recorded which). The receptors derive from a man younger than 35 who had mild COVID-19 (a few samples of this study predate the infection). Cell type and time point are not known. Both conserved end residues are part of each CDR3.

J gene | V gene | CDR3 protein
TRBJ1-2 | TRBV20-1 | CSKLGDTYGYTF
TRBJ2-7 | TRBV2 | CASSEALSQGNEQYF
TRBJ1-4 | TRBV20-1 | CSAQRDRQFF
TRBJ2-1 | TRBV11-2 | CASSTRTSGGRGSYNEQFF
TRBJ1-1 | TRBV5-1 | CASSSFPRVGGGNTEAFF
TRBJ2-3 | TRBV6-5 | CASTAVGADTQYF
TRBJ2-5 | TRBV2 | CASRRIAGGLETQYF
TRBJ1-1 | TRBV5-1 | CASSFSPGVLNTEAFF
TRBJ1-2 | TRBV4-2 | CASSQGHYGYTF
TRBJ2-1 | TRBV6-2/TRBV6-3 | CASSLAGGPREQFF
TRBJ2-1 | TRBV29-1 | CSVPPSNEQFF
TRBJ1-5 | TRBV20-1 | CSARADSNQPQHF
TRBJ2-1 | TRBV7-8 | CASSGRGLISYNEQFF
TRBJ2-3 | TRBV5-1 | CASNREHTDTQYF
TRBJ1-5 | TRBV20-1 | CSARTGGANQPQHF
TRBJ1-4 | TRBV12-3/TRBV12-4 | CASSFMATNEKLFF
TRBJ2-5 | TRBV20-1 | CSAWSLDRGDGQETQYF
TRBJ2-5 | TRBV7-8 | CASRDRTGEETQYF
TRBJ2-3 | TRBV24-1 | CATSEGSQDTQYF
TRBJ1-2 | TRBV4-1 | CASSQVVGVGGYTF
TRBJ1-3 | TRBV5-6 | CASRQGAGNTIYF
TRBJ2-1 | TRBV9 | CASTRPSVNEQFF
TRBJ1-1 | TRBV3-1 | CASSHGGNTEAFF
TRBJ2-1 | TRBV5-1 | CASLRWGGNNEQFF
TRBJ2-3 | TRBV7-2 | CASGRGASTDTQYF
TRBJ2-7 | TRBV10-3 | CAISERISGTVSSYEQYF
TRBJ2-7 | TRBV7-3 | CASSLSGGYEQYF
TRBJ2-3 | TRBV7-2 | CASSPTRTSGTDTQYF
TRBJ2-3 | TRBV4-2 | CASSQARGSGGRQYF
TRBJ1-5 | TRBV10-3 | CAISLGEGQPQHF
TRBJ2-5 | TRBV18 | CASSPASGIQETQYF
TRBJ1-2 | TRBV28 | CASSLGAFYGYTF
TRBJ1-6 | TRBV7-2 | CASRRMGSPLHF
TRBJ2-4 | TRBV28 | CASNLGGAKNIQYF
TRBJ2-5 | TRBV10-3 | CATKGEETQYF
TRBJ1-5 | TRBV20-1 | CSAGQALNQPQHF
TRBJ2-5 | TRBV10-1 | CASNRTGNQETQYF
TRBJ1-4 | TRBV12-3/TRBV12-4 | CASRDISDEKLFF
TRBJ2-3 | TRBV7-9 | CASSRPSSSTDTQYF
TRBJ2-4 | TRBV4-3 | CASSQTGVAKNIQYF
TRBJ2-3 | TRBV5-1 | CASSRPDSRTDTQYF
TRBJ1-1 | TRBV6-1 | CASSGFRGTEAFF
TRBJ2-3 | TRBV7-3 | CASSEPGQGTDTQYF
TRBJ2-3 | TRBV12-3/TRBV12-4 | CASRPGAKGDTQYF
TRBJ2-5 | TRBV5-1 | CASRIWGQETQYF